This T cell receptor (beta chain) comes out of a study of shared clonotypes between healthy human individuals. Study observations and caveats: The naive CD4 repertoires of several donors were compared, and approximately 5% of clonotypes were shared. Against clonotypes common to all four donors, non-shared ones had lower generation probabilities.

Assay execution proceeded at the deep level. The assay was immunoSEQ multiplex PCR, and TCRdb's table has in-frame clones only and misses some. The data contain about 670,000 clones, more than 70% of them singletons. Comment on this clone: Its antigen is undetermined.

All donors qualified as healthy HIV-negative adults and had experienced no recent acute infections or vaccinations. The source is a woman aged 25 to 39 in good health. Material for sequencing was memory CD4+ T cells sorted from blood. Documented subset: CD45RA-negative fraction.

CDR3 nucleotide sequence: TGTGCCAGCAGCTTGGGCGGGAGAAGGAACACCGGGGAGCTGTTTTTT. This translates into CASSLGGRRNTGELFF. V is TRBV7-9 and J is TRBJ2-2, with 7 bases lining up with TRBD2. The CDR3 is 16 residues long. The trim removed 3 bases at V and 1 base at J, leaving 5 bases unmatched. CDR1 and CDR2 from the germline V gene are SEHNR and FQNEAQ (reference sequence).